This TCR beta chain was recorded in a study of CD8 T cells in Susac syndrome. Germline V gene lookup returns CDR1 SQVTM and CDR2 ANQGSEA. Inclusive of both ends, the CDR3 amounts to 10 amino acids. Bulk CD8+ and CD4+ cells came from magnetic negative isolation; CD8+ TEMRA by FACS. Random hexamers were used to reverse transcribe the RNA input (about 0.45 to 1 ug). TCRdb processed the immunoSEQ multiplex PCR reads anew with MiXCR; each CDR3 protein has one entry. The table includes about 200,000 distinct CDR3 sequences, roughly 96% detected once. With respect to this clonotype: The final CDR3 position lacks the conserved phenylalanine or tryptophan, pointing to a likely read error. Because the CDR3's place on the DNA is in doubt, the DNA is left out and the CDR3 is given as listed by TCRdb.

The rearrangement links TRBV29-1 to TRBJ2-3; the D call TRBD2 from the table was never checked on the DNA. The TCR sequence derives from a human donor in good health. Sequencing was performed on CD4+ T cells from PBMCs. This CDR3 reads CSVYGTSYIL.